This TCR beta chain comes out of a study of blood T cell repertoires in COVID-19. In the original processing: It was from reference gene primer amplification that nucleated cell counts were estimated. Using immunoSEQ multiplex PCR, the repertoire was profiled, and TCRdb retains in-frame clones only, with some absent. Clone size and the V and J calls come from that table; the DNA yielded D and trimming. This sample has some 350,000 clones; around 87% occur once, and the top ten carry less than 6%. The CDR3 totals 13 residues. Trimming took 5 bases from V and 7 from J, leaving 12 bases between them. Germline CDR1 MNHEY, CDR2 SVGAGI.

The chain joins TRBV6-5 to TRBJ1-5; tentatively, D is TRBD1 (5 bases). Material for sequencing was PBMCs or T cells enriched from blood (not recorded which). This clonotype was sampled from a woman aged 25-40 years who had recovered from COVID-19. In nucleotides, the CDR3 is TGTGCCAGCAGTCGAGGGGAGGCGCAGCCCCAGCATTTT. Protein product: CASSRGEAQPQHF.